These 20 T cell receptor beta chains were sequenced from one sample in a study of cytomegalovirus exposure and HLA in healthy donors (dated by TCRdb to about 2017). The library relied on the immunoSEQ multiplex PCR assay. For the multiplex PCR, a mixture combining 60 forward primers for TCR Vbeta segments and 13 reverse primers for TCR Jbeta segments was used. Drawn from immuneACCESS, this table holds only the in-frame rearrangements with V and J called that TCRdb kept. Clones are partly lost; checked studies trace under half to an unresolved V gene and leave the rest unexplained. This sample's table lists about 77,000 clones. In total, the top ten clones hold approximately 14% of the sample. Sequenced sample: PBMCs. Receptor source: a man in his fifties in good health and CMV-seropositive.

The chain couples TRBV13 to TRBJ2-7; possibly TRBD2 for D (5 bases). Per germline, CDR1 PRHDT and CDR2 FYEKMQ (reference sequence). Trimming shortened V by 5 bases and J by 5 bases, and 16 bases separated the two germline ends. This CDR3 is built from 14 residues. The CDR3 nucleotides are TGTGCCAGCAGCCGTGAGGGAGTTTTCAACGAGCAGTACTTC. Its protein is CASSREGVFNEQYF.

V usage is TRBV4-1 and J usage is TRBJ1-4; D not resolved. Trimming removed 2 bases from V and 2 bases from J, with 15 bases in between. The CDR3 is 17 residues long. Germline CDR1 MGHRA, CDR2 YSYEKL. For the CDR3, the DNA is TGCGCCAGCAGCCAATCTACGGGGATGATCACTAATGAAAAACTGTTTTTT. It codes for CASSQSTGMITNEKLFF.

V and J are TRBV6-1 and TRBJ1-5; 10 bases are a match to TRBD1. The ends lost 0 bases at V and 5 bases at J; junction bases unmatched: 4. This CDR3 comprises 16 residues. Germline CDR1 MNHNS, CDR2 SASEGT. The CDR3: CASSEAAGQGDQPQHF. As DNA, the CDR3 is TGTGCCAGCAGTGAAGCGGCCGGACAGGGGGATCAGCCCCAGCATTTT.

The chain couples TRBV6-5 to TRBJ1-1; D gene unclear. Trimming left V 7 bases short and J 0 bases short, with 12 bases between. The CDR3 spans 14 residues. Germline values: CDR1 MNHEY, CDR2 SVGAGI. The CDR3: CASNPLRVNTEAFF. In nucleotides, the CDR3 is TGTGCCAGCAACCCATTGAGGGTGAACACTGAAGCTTTCTTT.

The chain has TRBV29-1 and TRBJ2-3; perhaps TRBD2 as D (5 bases). Germline-derived CDR1 and CDR2 are SQVTM and ANQGSEA. The CDR3 consists of 13 residues. With 7 bases removed from V and 7 bases from J, the gap between germline ends came to 18 bases. The CDR3 is CSAGLGKANTQYF. CDR3 nucleotide sequence: TGCAGCGCTGGACTGGGGAAGGCTAATACGCAGTATTTT.

The chain combines TRBV5-8 with TRBJ2-7; a possible D gene is TRBD2 (6 bases). V was shortened by 2 bases and J by 1 base, with 16 bases between the two germline ends. The CDR3 consists of 16 residues. Germline-derived CDR1 and CDR2 are SGHTS and YDEGEE. The CDR3 reads CASSLNTGTWSYEQYF. The DNA for the CDR3 is TGTGCCAGCAGCTTAAACACCGGGACTTGGTCCTACGAGCAGTACTTC.

The J gene is TRBJ2-7, the V gene TRBV15; possible D gene TRBD1, 6 bases. The germline V gene encodes CDR1 LNHNV and CDR2 YYDKDF (reference sequence). This CDR3 region has 13 residues. V was trimmed by 8 bases and J by 2 bases, leaving 13 bases between them. The CDR3 coding sequence is TGTGCCACCCTCGTTCAGGGGCCCTACGAGCAGTACGTC. The encoded protein is CATLVQGPYEQYV.

The chain couples TRBV19 to TRBJ2-4, with 15 bases fitting TRBD2. The CDR3 is 17 residues long. Per the germline V gene, CDR1 is LNHDA and CDR2 is SQIVND (reference sequence). V dropped 3 bases and J dropped 6; count of bases not matched to a gene: 6. CDR3 sequence (DNA): TGTGCCAGTAGTATCATCGGACTAGCGGGGGGGAGAAACATTCAGTACTTC. Its translation is CASSIIGLAGGRNIQYF.

The chain is built from TRBV4-1 and TRBJ2-2; TRBD2 aligns across 10 bases. Germline-derived CDR1 and CDR2 are MGHRA and YSYEKL. The V gene end was trimmed by 2 bases and the J gene end by 0 bases; junction bases not matched to a gene: 3. The CDR3 covers 17 residues. DNA for the CDR3: TGCGCCAGCAGCCAATCACTAGCGGGACCGAACACCGGGGAGCTGTTTTTT. Its translation is CASSQSLAGPNTGELFF.

This chain joins TRBV15 and TRBJ2-1; possibly TRBD1 for D (5 bases). Germline CDR1 reads LNHNV; CDR2 reads YYDKDF (reference sequence). V was clipped by 5 bases and J by 1 base, with 15 bases between them. CDR3 size: 16 residues. The CDR3 loop is CATSFNQQGSYNEQFF. CDR3 in DNA: TGTGCCACCAGCTTTAACCAGCAGGGATCCTACAATGAGCAGTTCTTC.

The rearrangement uses TRBV5-1 and TRBJ2-7; 10 bases match TRBD1. V trimming: 4 bases; J trimming: 3 bases; junction bases outside the gene matches: 7. The CDR3 sequence is 15 residues long. Germline-derived CDR1 and CDR2 are SGHRS and YFSETQ. The CDR3 coding sequence is TGCGCCAGCAGCCTCGGGACAGGGGACGGCTACGAGCAGTACTTC. It is translated as CASSLGTGDGYEQYF.

V is TRBV6-1 and J is TRBJ1-4; possible D gene TRBD1, 5 bases. This CDR3 is 14 amino acids long. Trimming removed 2 bases from V and 7 bases from J, with 11 bases in between. Germline-derived CDR1 and CDR2 are MNHNS and SASEGT. The DNA for the CDR3 is TGTGCCAGCAGTGAAAGGGGTAGGATTGAAAAACTGTTTTTT. Protein product: CASSERGRIEKLFF.

The chain has TRBV19 and TRBJ1-5; 7 positions match TRBD1. This CDR3 is built from 17 residues. The germline V gene has CDR1 LNHDA and CDR2 SQIVND (reference sequence). The V gene end was trimmed by 7 bases and the J gene end by 0 bases; junction bases not matched to a gene: 12. CDR3 DNA: TGTGCCAGTAACCCGACAGGGTATCTATATAGCAATCAGCCCCAGCATTTT. Amino acid sequence: CASNPTGYLYSNQPQHF.

V and J are TRBV28 and TRBJ1-5; TRBD1 might be the D (6 bases). Trimming took 7 bases from V and 6 from J, leaving 19 bases between them. The CDR3 totals 15 residues. Per germline, CDR1 MDHEN and CDR2 SYDVKM. The CDR3 nucleotides are TGTGCCAGCAAAAATCGTACCAGGGGAAGTCAGCCCCAGCATTTT. It encodes CASKNRTRGSQPQHF.

The chain uses TRBV7-6 and TRBJ1-2; D unresolved. Germline loops: CDR1 SGHVS, CDR2 FNYEAQ. This CDR3 is built from 13 residues. V dropped 5 bases and J dropped 4 bases, with 11 bases sitting between them. The CDR3 coding sequence is TGTGCCAGCAGCCCCCGGCGGGGCTATGGCTACACCTTC. Residues: CASSPRRGYGYTF. The whole variable domain, remainder taken from reference TRBV7-6 and TRBJ1-2, is GAGVSQSPRYKVTKRGQDVALRCDPISGHVSLYWYRQALGQGPEFLTYFNYEAQQDKSGLPNDRFSAERPEGSISTLTIQRTEQRDSAMYRCASSPRRGYGYTFGSGTRLTVV.

This rearrangement joins TRBV5-1 to TRBJ1-1; 10 nucleotides match TRBD1. Germline V gene lookup returns CDR1 SGHRS and CDR2 YFSETQ. CDR3 size: 18 residues. The V and J ends lost 4 bases and 2 bases, in that order; junction bases with no gene match: 14. CDR3 coding DNA: TGCGCCAGCAGCCTACGCCCGGGACAGGGGAGGGTCAACACTGAAGCTTTCTTT. Amino acids: CASSLRPGQGRVNTEAFF.

This chain joins TRBV28 and TRBJ2-2, with D tentatively TRBD1 (5 bases). V shed 3 bases and J shed 5 bases, with 13 bases lying between them. The CDR3 is 15 amino acids. Looked up from germline, CDR1 is MDHEN and CDR2 is SYDVKM. CDR3 nucleotides: TGTGCCAGCAGTTTTGTCGGCAGGGAAACCGGGGAGCTGTTTTTT. As protein: CASSFVGRETGELFF.

The CDR3 nucleotides are TGTGCCAGTGGTCGGGGTCCTATCTACGAGCAGTACTTC. Protein sequence: CASGRGPIYEQYF. The chain recombines TRBV28 with TRBJ2-7, with a weak D call TRBD2 (5 bases). Trimming removed 9 bases at V and 3 bases at J, with 15 bases between. Germline V lookup: CDR1 MDHEN, CDR2 SYDVKM. The CDR3 has 13 residues.

The CDR3 is CASSLSSGEGQETQYF. DNA for the CDR3: TGCGCCAGCAGCTTGTCATCGGGAGAGGGGCAAGAGACCCAGTACTTC. This sequence joins TRBV5-1 and TRBJ2-5; possible D gene TRBD2, 6 bases. This CDR3 has 16 amino acids. Trimming removed 1 base from V and 2 bases from J, with 15 bases in between. Germline CDR1 is SGHRS and CDR2 is YFSETQ.

The genes are TRBV28 and TRBJ2-7; D perhaps matches TRBD1 (5 bases). Germline assignment: CDR1 MDHEN and CDR2 SYDVKM. V gave up 6 bases and J gave up 0 bases, with 6 bases separating them. The CDR3 is made up of 12 amino acids. CDR3 protein: CASRDTSYEQYF. The CDR3 nucleotides are TGTGCCAGCAGGGACACCTCCTACGAGCAGTACTTC. Filled out from reference TRBV28 and TRBJ2-7, the complete variable domain reads DVKVTQSSRYLVKRTGEKVFLECVQDMDHENMFWYRQDPGLGLRLIYFSYDVKMKEKGDIPEGYSVSREKKERFSLILESASTNQTSMYLCASRDTSYEQYFGPGTRLTVT.